These 27 T cell receptor beta chains were all obtained from the same sample, sequenced in a study of shared clonotypes between healthy human individuals. Profiling relied on immunoSEQ multiplex PCR, and the TCRdb table lists in-frame clones only, not all of them. The sample shows roughly 1 million clones, 70% to 80% of them seen only once. Sequencing input: memory CD4+ T cells from PBMCs. Subset denoted: CD45RA-negative fraction. Receptor source: a man between 18 and 35 years old in good health. Some clones in this sample may be carry-over from other donors' samples.

The CDR3 spells CASSFQMNTEAFF. CDR3 coding DNA: TGTGCCAGCAGTTTCCAGATGAACACTGAAGCTTTCTTT. V and J are TRBV6-6 and TRBJ1-1; D remains unclear. CDR1 and CDR2 (germline): MNHNY, SVGAGI (reference sequence). V was pared by 4 bases and J by 0 bases, with 6 bases between. There are 13 residues in the CDR3.

The V and J genes are TRBV6-5 and TRBJ2-2; D gene unclear. V lost 4 bases, J lost 0 bases, and 6 bases lay in between. Germline V lookup: CDR1 MNHEY, CDR2 SVGAGI. The CDR3 runs 14 residues. The CDR3 DNA sequence: TGTGCCAGCAGTTCGATGGCGAACACCGGGGAGCTGTTTTTT. As protein: CASSSMANTGELFF.

The chain combines TRBV7-3 with TRBJ2-3, with 14 bases matching TRBD2. CDR3 length: 15 amino acids. Germline V gene data show CDR1 as SGHTA and CDR2 as FQGTGA. The J segment lost 5 bases and the V segment lost 5 bases, leaving 3 bases of the junction unmatched. The chain's CDR3 is CASSPGLAGGDTQYF. For the CDR3, the DNA is TGTGCCAGCAGCCCAGGACTAGCGGGAGGAGATACGCAGTATTTT.

The chain joins TRBV29-1 to TRBJ2-3; D gene uncertain. V was clipped by 3 bases and J by 2 bases, with 6 bases between them. The CDR3 totals 12 residues. Germline CDR1 is SQVTM and CDR2 is ANQGSEA. The CDR3 sequence: CSVDEVTDTQYF. CDR3 nucleotides: TGCAGCGTTGACGAGGTCACAGATACGCAGTATTTT.

J is TRBJ1-1 and V is TRBV27, with 7 bases fitting TRBD1. Germline-derived CDR1 and CDR2 are MNHEY and SMNVEV (reference sequence). The V gene end was trimmed by 6 bases and the J gene end by 2 bases; junction bases not matched to a gene: 6. The length of the CDR3 is 14 residues. CDR3 sequence: CASRWGTANTEAFF. CDR3 in DNA: TGTGCCAGCAGATGGGGGACAGCCAACACTGAAGCTTTCTTT.

The chain uses TRBV5-1 and TRBJ2-6; D possibly matches TRBD1 or TRBD2 (5 bases each). Per the germline V gene, CDR1 is SGHRS and CDR2 is YFSETQ. The CDR3 runs to 18 residues. Trimming pared 2 bases from V and 0 bases from J, leaving 15 bases between. The CDR3 loop reads CASSFTGRSSSGANVLTF. In DNA form, the CDR3 reads TGCGCCAGCAGCTTTACGGGACGGAGTTCCTCTGGGGCCAACGTCCTGACTTTC.

CDR3 residues: CSAGGEPQHF. CDR3 sequence (DNA): TGCAGTGCAGGGGGGGAGCCCCAGCATTTT. The chain recombines TRBV20-1 with TRBJ1-5, with a weak D call TRBD1 (6 bases). CDR3 size: 10 residues. V lost 6 bases and J lost 8, with 8 bases in between. Germline-derived CDR1 and CDR2 are DFQATT and SNEGSKA (reference sequence).

V is TRBV5-4 and J is TRBJ2-3; no clear D gene. CDR1 is SGHNT and CDR2 is YYREEE in the germline V gene (reference sequence). The length of the CDR3 is 14 residues. V was shortened by 3 bases and J by 1 base, with 9 bases between the two germline ends. CDR3 residues: CASSSDGRTDTQYF. As DNA, the CDR3 is TGTGCCAGCAGCTCCGACGGTCGCACAGATACGCAGTATTTT.

This chain joins TRBV5-1 and TRBJ2-3; D might be TRBD1 or TRBD2, each matching 5 bases. This CDR3 region has 14 residues. V was trimmed by 5 bases and J by 5 bases, leaving 15 bases between them. Per the germline V gene, CDR1 is SGHRS and CDR2 is YFSETQ. The CDR3 DNA reads TGCGCCAGCAGTACCGGGACCAGATTAGATACGCAGTATTTT. Amino acid sequence: CASSTGTRLDTQYF.

This clone came up once. The chain links TRBV11-3 to TRBJ2-2; 13 nucleotides match TRBD2. Germline V lookup: CDR1 SGHNT, CDR2 YENEEA. After removal of 3 bases from V and 0 bases from J, the junction contained 10 bases not matched to a gene. CDR3 length: 20 residues. The CDR3 loop is CASSFEQGTSGASNTGELFF. DNA of the CDR3: TGTGCCAGCAGCTTTGAGCAAGGGACTAGCGGGGCCTCGAACACCGGGGAGCTGTTTTTT.

This clone was picked up many times. This sample includes further DNA sequences coding for the same CDR3. This chain links TRBV2 with TRBJ2-7; possibly TRBD2 for D (6 bases). There are 12 residues in the CDR3. From germline, CDR1 is SNHLY and CDR2 FYNNEI. Between the trimmed V and J ends, which lost 3 bases and 3 bases, there was a span of 6 bases. The CDR3 reads CASSEGGYEQYF. CDR3 DNA sequence: TGTGCCAGCAGTGAGGGGGGCTACGAGCAGTACTTC. Complete variable domain (other parts from reference TRBV2 and TRBJ2-7): EPEVTQTPSHQVTQMGQEVILRCVPISNHLYFYWYRQILGQKVEFLVSFYNNEISEKSEIFDDQFSVERPDGSNFTLKIRSTKLEDSAMYFCASSEGGYEQYFGPGTRLTVT.

The chain couples TRBV7-2 to TRBJ1-3; a weak D match, TRBD1 (6 bases). The V gene lost 5 bases and the J gene lost 2 bases, with 19 bases spanning the gap. The CDR3 totals 17 residues. Germline CDR1 and CDR2: SGHTA and FQGNSA. CDR3 nucleotide sequence: TGTGCCAGCAGCCTACAGGGAACCGGGACCCCTGGAAACACCATATATTTT. As protein: CASSLQGTGTPGNTIYF.

The chain uses TRBV6-6 and TRBJ1-4, with D perhaps TRBD1 (5 bases). The CDR3 loop spans 14 amino acids. V was shortened by 7 bases and J by 5 bases, with 14 bases between the two germline ends. Germline V gives CDR1 MNHNY, CDR2 SVGAGI (reference sequence). The CDR3 region has the DNA TGTGCCAGCAAAGTGGGGACCCTCAATGAAAAACTGTTTTTT. It is translated as CASKVGTLNEKLFF.

V gene TRBV23-1 combines with J gene TRBJ2-7, with D possibly matching TRBD1 (5 bases). TRBV23-1 is treated as an ORF (open reading frame) with a function not yet certain. The CDR3 consists of 14 residues. The V end was cut by 4 bases, the J end by 5 bases, with 15 bases between. CDR3 loop: CASSRGAVGHEQYF. The CDR3, as DNA: TGCGCCAGCAGTCGTGGGGCAGTAGGACACGAGCAGTACTTC.

V is TRBV6-1 and J is TRBJ1-3, with a weak D call TRBD1 (5 bases). Trimming left V 7 bases short and J 2 bases short, with 9 bases between. The CDR3 sequence is 13 residues long. Germline CDR1 reads MNHNS; CDR2 reads SASEGT. CDR3 DNA sequence: TGTGCCAGCACTGGGGGAGCTGGAAACACCATATATTTT. Translating it yields CASTGGAGNTIYF.

This clone appeared once. J is TRBJ2-3 and V is TRBV29-1; D possibly matches TRBD1 or TRBD2 (5 bases each). The CDR3 loop spans 14 amino acids. Per the germline V gene, CDR1 is SQVTM and CDR2 is ANQGSEA. V lost 4 bases, J lost 2 bases, and 13 bases lay in between. For the CDR3, the DNA is TGCAGCGTTGTTGGGGCTAGCATCACAGATACGCAGTATTTT. Translated: CSVVGASITDTQYF.

V gene TRBV21-1 combines with J gene TRBJ2-5; the table's D call TRBD1 went unverified against the DNA. TRBV21-1 is a recognized pseudogene. The CDR3 has 16 residues. The CDR3 DNA sequence: TGTGCCAGCAGCAAAGGAGATGGACAGGGGGTTGAGGACCAGTACTTC. Translating gives CASSKGDGQGVEDQYF.

The chain recombines TRBV18 with TRBJ2-7, with TRBD1 matching over 8 bases. Germline values: CDR1 KGHSH, CDR2 LQKENI. V shed 6 bases and J 0 bases; nucleotides not matched to a gene: 7. CDR3 length: 15 residues. The CDR3 here is CASSPGQVNSYEQYF. The CDR3 nucleotides are TGTGCCAGCTCTCCGGGACAGGTCAACTCCTACGAGCAGTACTTC.

In this sample, this clone turned up once. The genes are TRBV9 and TRBJ2-2; tentatively, D is TRBD2 (5 bases). With 0 bases removed from V and 6 bases from J, the gap between germline ends came to 12 bases. Germline CDR1 is SGDLS and CDR2 is YYNGEE. This CDR3 is built from 15 residues. In DNA, the CDR3 is TGTGCCAGCAGCGTAGCTCGATCCGGGGCCGGGGAGCTGTTTTTT. Translating gives CASSVARSGAGELFF.

The chain is built from TRBV28 and TRBJ1-1; 7 nucleotides agree with TRBD1. Per the germline V gene, CDR1 is MDHEN and CDR2 is SYDVKM. V lost 3 bases, J lost 6 bases, and 7 bases stayed unmatched. The CDR3 runs to 14 residues. The CDR3 bases are TGTGCCAGCAGTTTCTCCGACAGGGTCCCTGAAGCTTTCTTT. This codes for CASSFSDRVPEAFF.

This chain uses TRBV27 with TRBJ2-5, with TRBD2 identical over 7 bases. The length of the CDR3 is 14 residues. Germline V gene sequence: CDR1 MNHEY, CDR2 SMNVEV (reference sequence). Unmatched junction bases numbered 10, after V lost 3 bases and J lost 9 bases. The CDR3 DNA follows: TGTGCCAGCAGTTTGGGTAGCGGGCCAGGCGCCCAGTACTTC. It yields the protein CASSLGSGPGAQYF.

The chain recombines TRBV6-1 with TRBJ1-2, with D tentatively TRBD1 (5 bases). The CDR3 runs to 14 residues. V shed 0 bases and J shed 4 bases, with 9 bases lying between them. Germline values: CDR1 MNHNS, CDR2 SASEGT. CDR3 DNA sequence: TGTGCCAGCAGTGAAGCGTCAGGGATCTATGGCTACACCTTC. It is translated as CASSEASGIYGYTF.

This clone was counted ten times or more. The chain joins TRBV29-1 to TRBJ2-7; D is uncertain. Trimming stripped 5 bases from V and 2 bases from J, with 13 bases between. CDR3 length: 13 amino acids. Germline lookup yields CDR1 SQVTM and CDR2 ANQGSEA. The CDR3 reads CSVQLRPTYEQYF. The CDR3 DNA reads as TGCAGCGTTCAACTACGCCCAACCTACGAGCAGTACTTC.

As regards this clone: Likely a read error: the CDR3 ends without its conserved phenylalanine or tryptophan. The DNA is omitted, as the CDR3 cannot be located on it reliably, and the CDR3 follows TCRdb's listing. The chain employs TRBV28 and TRBJ2-7; the table's D call TRBD2 went unverified against the DNA. The CDR3 has 10 amino acids, counting both end residues. Germline loops: CDR1 MDHEN, CDR2 SYDVKM. The CDR3 spells CASSLAGGPG.

V and J are TRBV7-7 and TRBJ2-5; D may be TRBD2 (6 bases). CDR1 is SSHAT, CDR2 FNYEAQ, per germline (reference sequence). V lost 2 bases and J 1 base, leaving 11 bases between the germline ends. CDR3 length: 15 residues. This chain's CDR3 is CASSLRSGVQETQYF. The CDR3 DNA sequence: TGTGCCAGCAGCTTACGTTCGGGGGTCCAAGAGACCCAGTACTTC.

Concerning this clone itself: Other DNA sequences of this sample code for an identical CDR3. CDR3 loop: CASSSRGGNTEAFF. CDR3 coding DNA: TGTGCCAGCAGCTCCAGAGGAGGGAACACTGAAGCTTTCTTT. The chain combines TRBV7-9 with TRBJ1-1; D is unclear. The CDR3 totals 14 residues. V was clipped by 4 bases and J by 1 base, with 10 bases between them. Germline values: CDR1 SEHNR, CDR2 FQNEAQ (reference sequence).

The chain has TRBV28 and TRBJ1-5; TRBD1 matches 9 bases. Per germline, CDR1 MDHEN and CDR2 SYDVKM. The junction had 12 bases not matched to a gene; V was cut back by 6 bases and J by 15 bases. The CDR3 has 13 residues. The CDR3 is CASSSQGARHGHF. In DNA form, the CDR3 reads TGTGCCAGCAGCTCACAGGGGGCTCGGCACGGGCATTTT.